The entry below gives a single T cell receptor beta chain sequence along with its context. This specimen belongs to a study of blood T cell repertoires in COVID-19. Study summary: Samples came from the United States, Italy and Spain, spanning acute and convalescent COVID-19. PBMCs, B-cell-depleted T cells, or T cells provided the cDNA or gDNA that made up the material.

Germline lookup yields CDR1 SNHLY and CDR2 FYNNEI. V lost 3 bases, J lost 2 bases, and 14 bases lay in between. There are 15 residues in the CDR3. Original methodology: Counts of nucleated cells, estimated from reference gene primer amplification, were obtained. Some clones are missing from TCRdb's copy, which holds only in-frame ones; the method was immunoSEQ multiplex PCR. V, J and clone size are those of that table, while D and trimming were read from the DNA. Counted here are roughly 56,000 clones, around 86% occurring once; the ten biggest clones make up under 8.5%. The chain recombines TRBV2 with TRBJ2-7; possibly TRBD2 for D (6 bases). Sequences were obtained from peripheral blood. The source of this sequence is a man in his fifties with active COVID-19. The CDR3 DNA reads as TGTGCCAGCAGTGAGGAGCGGGCCCGCACCTACGAGCAGTACTTC. Translation: CASSEERARTYEQYF. Full variable domain (remainder filled in from reference TRBV2 and TRBJ2-7): EPEVTQTPSHQVTQMGQEVILRCVPISNHLYFYWYRQILGQKVEFLVSFYNNEISEKSEIFDDQFSVERPDGSNFTLKIRSTKLEDSAMYFCASSEERARTYEQYFGPGTRLTVT.